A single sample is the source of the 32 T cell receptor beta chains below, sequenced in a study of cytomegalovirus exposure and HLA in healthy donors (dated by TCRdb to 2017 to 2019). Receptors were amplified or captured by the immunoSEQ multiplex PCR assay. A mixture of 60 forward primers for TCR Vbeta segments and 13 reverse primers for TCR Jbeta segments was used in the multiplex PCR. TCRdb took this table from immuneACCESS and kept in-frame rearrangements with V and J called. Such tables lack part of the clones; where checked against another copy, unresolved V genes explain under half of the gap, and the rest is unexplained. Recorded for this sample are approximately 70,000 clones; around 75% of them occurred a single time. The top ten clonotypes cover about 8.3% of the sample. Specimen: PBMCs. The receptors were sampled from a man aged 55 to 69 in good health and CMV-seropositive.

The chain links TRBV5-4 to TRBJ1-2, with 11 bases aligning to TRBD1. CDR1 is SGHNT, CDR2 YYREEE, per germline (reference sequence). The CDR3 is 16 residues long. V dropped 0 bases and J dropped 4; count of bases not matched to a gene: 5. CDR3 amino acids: CASSLGGQGAVYGYTF. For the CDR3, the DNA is TGTGCCAGCAGCTTGGGCGGACAGGGGGCCGTCTATGGCTACACCTTC.

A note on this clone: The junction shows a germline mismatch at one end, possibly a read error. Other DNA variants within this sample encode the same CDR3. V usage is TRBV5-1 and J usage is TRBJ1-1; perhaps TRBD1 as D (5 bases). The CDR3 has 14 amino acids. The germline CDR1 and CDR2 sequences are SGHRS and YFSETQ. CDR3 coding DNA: TGCGCCAGCAGCTTGGTGCCAGGGAACACTGAAGCCTTCTTT. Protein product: CASSLVPGNTEAFF.

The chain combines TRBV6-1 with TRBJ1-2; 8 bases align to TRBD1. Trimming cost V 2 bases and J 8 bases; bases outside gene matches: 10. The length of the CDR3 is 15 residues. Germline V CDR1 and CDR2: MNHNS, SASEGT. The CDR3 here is CASSESPRGLYGYTF. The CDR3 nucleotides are TGTGCCAGCAGTGAATCCCCCAGGGGGCTTTACGGCTACACCTTC.

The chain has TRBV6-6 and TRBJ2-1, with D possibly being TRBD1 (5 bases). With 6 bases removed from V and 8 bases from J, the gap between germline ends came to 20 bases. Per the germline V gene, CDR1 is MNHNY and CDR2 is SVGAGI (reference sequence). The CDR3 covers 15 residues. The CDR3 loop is CASSRPRRIGDEQFF. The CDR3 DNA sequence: TGTGCCAGCAGCCGCCCGAGAAGGATAGGGGATGAGCAGTTCTTC.

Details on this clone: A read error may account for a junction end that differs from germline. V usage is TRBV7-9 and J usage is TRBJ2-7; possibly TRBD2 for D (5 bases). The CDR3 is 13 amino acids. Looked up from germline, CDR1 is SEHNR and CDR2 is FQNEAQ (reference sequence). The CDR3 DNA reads TGTGCCAGCAGCTTAGCATGGGCGGACTGGATGCACTTC. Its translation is CASSLAWADWMHF.

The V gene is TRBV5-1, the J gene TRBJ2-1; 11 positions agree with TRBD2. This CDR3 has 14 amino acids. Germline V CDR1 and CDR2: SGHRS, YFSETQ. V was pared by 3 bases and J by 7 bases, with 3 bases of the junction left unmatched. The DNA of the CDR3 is TGCGCCAGCAGCTCCATAGCGGGGGGGAATGAGCAGTTCTTC. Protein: CASSSIAGGNEQFF.

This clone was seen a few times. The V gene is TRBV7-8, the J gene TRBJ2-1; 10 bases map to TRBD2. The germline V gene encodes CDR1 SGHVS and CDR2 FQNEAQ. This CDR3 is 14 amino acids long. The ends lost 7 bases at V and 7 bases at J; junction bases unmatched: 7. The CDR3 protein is CASTLAGVGNEQFF. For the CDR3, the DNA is TGTGCCAGCACCCTAGCGGGAGTTGGAAATGAGCAGTTCTTC.

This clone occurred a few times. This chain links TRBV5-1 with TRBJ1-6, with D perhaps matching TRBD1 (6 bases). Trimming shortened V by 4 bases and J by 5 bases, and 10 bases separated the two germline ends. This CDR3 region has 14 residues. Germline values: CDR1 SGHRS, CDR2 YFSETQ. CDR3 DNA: TGCGCCAGCAGCGGGGACACTGATAATTCACCCCTCCACTTT. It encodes CASSGDTDNSPLHF. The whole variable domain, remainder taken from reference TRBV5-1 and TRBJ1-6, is KAGVTQTPRYLIKTRGQQVTLSCSPISGHRSVSWYQQTPGQGLQFLFEYFSETQRNKGNFPGRFSGRQFSNSRSEMNVSTLELGDSALYLCASSGDTDNSPLHFGNGTRLTVT.

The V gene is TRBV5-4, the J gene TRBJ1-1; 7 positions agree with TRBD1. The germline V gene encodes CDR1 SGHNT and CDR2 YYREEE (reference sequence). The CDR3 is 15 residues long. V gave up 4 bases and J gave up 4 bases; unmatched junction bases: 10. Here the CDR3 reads CASSQRQGSGTEAFF. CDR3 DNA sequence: TGTGCCAGCAGCCAAAGACAGGGATCGGGCACTGAAGCTTTCTTT.

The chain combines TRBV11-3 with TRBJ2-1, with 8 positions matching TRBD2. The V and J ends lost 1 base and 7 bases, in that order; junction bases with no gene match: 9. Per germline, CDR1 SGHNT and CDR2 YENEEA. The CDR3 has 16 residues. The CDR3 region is CASSLGGDGRVNEQFF. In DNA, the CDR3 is TGTGCCAGCAGCTTAGGGGGCGACGGGAGGGTTAATGAGCAGTTCTTC.

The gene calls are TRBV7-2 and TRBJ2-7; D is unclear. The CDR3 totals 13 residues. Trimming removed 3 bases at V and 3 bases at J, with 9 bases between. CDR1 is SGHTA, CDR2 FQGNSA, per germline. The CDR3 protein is CASSFIRGYEQYF. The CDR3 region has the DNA TGTGCCAGCAGCTTCATAAGAGGCTACGAGCAGTACTTC.

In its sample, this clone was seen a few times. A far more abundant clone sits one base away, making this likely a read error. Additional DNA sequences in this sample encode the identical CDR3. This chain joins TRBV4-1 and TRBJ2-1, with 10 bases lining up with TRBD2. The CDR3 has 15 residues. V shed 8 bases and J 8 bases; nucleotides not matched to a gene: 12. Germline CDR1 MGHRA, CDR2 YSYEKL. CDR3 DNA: TGCGCCAGCTGCCCAACGGGACTAGCGAGAGATGAGCAGTTCTTC. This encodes CASCPTGLARDEQFF.

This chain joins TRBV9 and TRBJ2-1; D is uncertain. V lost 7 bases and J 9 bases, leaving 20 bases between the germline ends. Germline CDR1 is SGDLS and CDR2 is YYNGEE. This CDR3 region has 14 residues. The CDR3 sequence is CASGINSDPGEQFF. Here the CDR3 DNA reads TGTGCCAGCGGCATAAACTCTGACCCGGGTGAGCAGTTCTTC.

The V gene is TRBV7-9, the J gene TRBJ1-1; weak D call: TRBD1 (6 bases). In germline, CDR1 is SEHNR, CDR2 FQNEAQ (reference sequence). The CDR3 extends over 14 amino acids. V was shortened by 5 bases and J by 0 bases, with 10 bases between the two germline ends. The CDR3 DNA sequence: TGTGCCAGCAGCCCGGACAGATTGAACACTGAAGCTTTCTTT. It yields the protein CASSPDRLNTEAFF.

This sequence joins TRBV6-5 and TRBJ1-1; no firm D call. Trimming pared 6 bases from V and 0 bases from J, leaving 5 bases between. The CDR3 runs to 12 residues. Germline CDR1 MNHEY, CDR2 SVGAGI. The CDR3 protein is CASSRVNTEAFF. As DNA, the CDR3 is TGTGCCAGCAGCCGTGTGAACACTGAAGCTTTCTTT.

The CDR3 DNA reads as TGCGCCAGCAGCTCGCCGGGACAGGCCAACTACGAGCAGTACTTC. This translates into CASSSPGQANYEQYF. The chain links TRBV5-1 to TRBJ2-7; 8 bases line up with TRBD1. This CDR3 comprises 15 residues. V lost 3 bases, J lost 3 bases, and 8 bases stayed unmatched. CDR1 is SGHRS and CDR2 is YFSETQ in the germline V gene.

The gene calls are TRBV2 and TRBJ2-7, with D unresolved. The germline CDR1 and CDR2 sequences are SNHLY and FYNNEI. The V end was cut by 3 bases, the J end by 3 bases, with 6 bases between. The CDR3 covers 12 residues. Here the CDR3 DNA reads TGTGCCAGCAGTGACGGGTACTACGAGCAGTACTTC. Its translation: CASSDGYYEQYF.

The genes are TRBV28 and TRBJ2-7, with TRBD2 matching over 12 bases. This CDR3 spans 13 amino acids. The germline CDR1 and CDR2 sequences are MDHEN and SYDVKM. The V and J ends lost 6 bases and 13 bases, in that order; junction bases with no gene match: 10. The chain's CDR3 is CASSPDLAGGPYF. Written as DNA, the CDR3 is TGTGCCAGCAGCCCGGATCTAGCGGGAGGGCCCTACTTC.

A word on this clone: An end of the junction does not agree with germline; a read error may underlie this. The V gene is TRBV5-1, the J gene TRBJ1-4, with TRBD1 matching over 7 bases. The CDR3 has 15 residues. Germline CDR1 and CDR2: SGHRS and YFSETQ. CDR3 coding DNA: TGCGCCAACAGCTCCCGGACAGGACTTAATGAAAAACTGTTTTTT. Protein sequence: CANSSRTGLNEKLFF. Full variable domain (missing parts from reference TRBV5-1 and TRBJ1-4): KAGVTQTPRYLIKTRGQQVTLSCSPISGHRSVSWYQQTPGQGLQFLFEYFSETQRNKGNFPGRFSGRQFSNSRSEMNVSTLELGDSALYLCANSSRTGLNEKLFFGSGTQLSVL.

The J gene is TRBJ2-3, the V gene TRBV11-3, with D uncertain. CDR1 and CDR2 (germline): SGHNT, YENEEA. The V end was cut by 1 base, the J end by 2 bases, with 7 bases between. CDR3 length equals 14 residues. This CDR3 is CASSLGQATDTQYF. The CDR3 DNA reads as TGTGCCAGCAGCTTAGGGCAGGCCACAGATACGCAGTATTTT.

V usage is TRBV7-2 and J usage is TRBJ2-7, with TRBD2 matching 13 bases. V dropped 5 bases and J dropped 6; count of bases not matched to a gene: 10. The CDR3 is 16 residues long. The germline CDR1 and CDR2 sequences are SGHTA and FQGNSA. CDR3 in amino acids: CASSISGTSGAVEQYF. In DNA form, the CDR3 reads TGTGCCAGCAGCATTTCCGGGACTAGCGGGGCCGTCGAGCAGTACTTC.

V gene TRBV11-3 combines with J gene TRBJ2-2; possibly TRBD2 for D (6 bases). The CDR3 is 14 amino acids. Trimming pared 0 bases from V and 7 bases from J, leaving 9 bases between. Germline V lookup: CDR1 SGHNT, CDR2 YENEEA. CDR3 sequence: CASSLERRGGELFF. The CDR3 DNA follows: TGTGCCAGCAGCTTAGAAAGGAGGGGCGGGGAGCTGTTTTTT.

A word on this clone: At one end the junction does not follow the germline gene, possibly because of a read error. The DNA of the CDR3 is TGTTCCAGCAGCTCTCATTTGGAGAGCTCCTACAATGAGCAGTTCTTC. Translated: CSSSSHLESSYNEQFF. The V call is TRBV7-9, the J call TRBJ2-1; D gene uncertain. There are 16 residues in the CDR3. Germline lookup yields CDR1 SEHNR and CDR2 FQNEAQ (reference sequence).

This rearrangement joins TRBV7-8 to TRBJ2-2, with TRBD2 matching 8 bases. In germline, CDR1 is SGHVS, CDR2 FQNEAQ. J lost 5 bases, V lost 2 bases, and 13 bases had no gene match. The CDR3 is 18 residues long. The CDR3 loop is CASSLPLRLAGFTGELFF. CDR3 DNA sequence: TGTGCCAGCAGCTTACCTTTGCGGCTAGCGGGTTTTACCGGGGAGCTGTTTTTT.

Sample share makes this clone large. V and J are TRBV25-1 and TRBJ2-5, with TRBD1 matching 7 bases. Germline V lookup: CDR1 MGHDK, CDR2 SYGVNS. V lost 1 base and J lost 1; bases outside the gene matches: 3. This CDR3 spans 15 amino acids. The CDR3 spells CASSELDRAQETQYF. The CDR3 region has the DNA TGTGCCAGCAGTGAATTAGACAGGGCCCAAGAGACCCAGTACTTC.

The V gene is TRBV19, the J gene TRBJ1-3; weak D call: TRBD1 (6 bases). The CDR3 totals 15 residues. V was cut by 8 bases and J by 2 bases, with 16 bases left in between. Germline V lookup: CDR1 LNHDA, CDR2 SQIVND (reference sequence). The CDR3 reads CASGSWGGPGNTIYF. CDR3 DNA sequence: TGTGCCAGTGGCTCGTGGGGGGGGCCTGGAAACACCATATATTTT.

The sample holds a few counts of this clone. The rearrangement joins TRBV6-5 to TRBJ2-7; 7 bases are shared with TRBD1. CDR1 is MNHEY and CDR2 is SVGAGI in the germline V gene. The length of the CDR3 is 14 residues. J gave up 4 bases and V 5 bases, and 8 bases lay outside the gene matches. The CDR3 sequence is CASSPGTEKYEQYF. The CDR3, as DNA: TGTGCCAGCAGTCCCGGGACAGAAAAATACGAGCAGTACTTC.

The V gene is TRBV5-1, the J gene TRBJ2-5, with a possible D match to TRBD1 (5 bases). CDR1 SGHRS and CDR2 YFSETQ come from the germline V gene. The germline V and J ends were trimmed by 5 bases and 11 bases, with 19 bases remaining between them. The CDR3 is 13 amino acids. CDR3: CASSSPSLQEQYF. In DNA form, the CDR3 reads TGCGCCAGCAGTTCCCCCTCCTTACAGGAGCAGTACTTC.

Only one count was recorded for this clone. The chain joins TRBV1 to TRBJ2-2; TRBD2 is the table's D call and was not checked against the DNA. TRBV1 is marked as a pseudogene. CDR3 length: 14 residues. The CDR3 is CTSNQDRDTGELFF. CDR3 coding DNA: TGCACCAGCAACCAAGATCGTGACACCGGGGAGCTGTTTTTT.

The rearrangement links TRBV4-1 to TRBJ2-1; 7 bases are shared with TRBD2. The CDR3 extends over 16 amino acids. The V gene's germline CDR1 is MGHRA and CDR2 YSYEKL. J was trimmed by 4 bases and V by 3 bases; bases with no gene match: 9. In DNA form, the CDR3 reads TGCGCCAGCAGCCAGGGGGGGAGTGGGATATACAATGAGCAGTTCTTC. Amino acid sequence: CASSQGGSGIYNEQFF.

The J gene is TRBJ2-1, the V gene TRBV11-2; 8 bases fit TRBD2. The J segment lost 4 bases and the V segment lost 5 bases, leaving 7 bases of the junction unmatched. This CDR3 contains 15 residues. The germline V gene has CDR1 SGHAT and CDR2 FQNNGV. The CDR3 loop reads CASSDLTGGYNEQFF. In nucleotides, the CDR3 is TGTGCCAGCAGCGATTTAACGGGGGGGTACAATGAGCAGTTCTTC.

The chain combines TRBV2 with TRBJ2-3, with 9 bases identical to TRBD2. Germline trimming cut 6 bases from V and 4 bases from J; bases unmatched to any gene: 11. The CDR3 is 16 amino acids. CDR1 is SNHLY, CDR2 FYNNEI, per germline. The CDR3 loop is CASSDNSGRAADTQYF. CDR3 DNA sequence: TGTGCCAGCAGCGATAATAGCGGGAGAGCCGCAGATACGCAGTATTTT.